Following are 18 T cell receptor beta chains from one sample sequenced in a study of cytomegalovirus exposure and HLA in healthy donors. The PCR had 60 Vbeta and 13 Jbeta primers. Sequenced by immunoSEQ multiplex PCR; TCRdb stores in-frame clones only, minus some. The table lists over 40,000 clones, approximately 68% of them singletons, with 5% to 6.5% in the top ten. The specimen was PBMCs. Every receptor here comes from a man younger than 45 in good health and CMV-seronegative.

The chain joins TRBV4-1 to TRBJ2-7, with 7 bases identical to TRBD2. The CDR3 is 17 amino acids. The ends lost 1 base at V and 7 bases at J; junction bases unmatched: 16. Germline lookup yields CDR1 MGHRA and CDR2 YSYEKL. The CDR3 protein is CASSQGRGGPSGNEQYF. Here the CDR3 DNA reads TGCGCCAGCAGCCAAGGTCGGGGAGGGCCCTCTGGGAATGAGCAGTACTTC.

The CDR3 sequence is CSVTGLQNTDTQYF. The CDR3 region has the DNA TGCAGCGTAACAGGACTACAAAACACAGATACGCAGTATTTT. This chain links TRBV29-1 with TRBJ2-3; tentative D call: TRBD2 (6 bases). This CDR3 has 14 amino acids. CDR1 is SQVTM and CDR2 is ANQGSEA in the germline V gene. V was pared by 6 bases and J by 2 bases, with 15 bases between.

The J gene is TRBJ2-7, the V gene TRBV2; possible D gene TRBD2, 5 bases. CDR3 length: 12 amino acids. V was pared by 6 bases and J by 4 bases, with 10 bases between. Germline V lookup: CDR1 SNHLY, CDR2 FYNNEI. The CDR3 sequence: CASRTGKYEQYF. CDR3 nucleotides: TGTGCCAGCAGAACGGGAAAGTACGAGCAGTACTTC.

The chain's CDR3 is CASSRLRAYGNTIYF. The CDR3 region has the DNA TGTGCCAGCAGCCGCCTCAGGGCTTACGGAAACACCATATATTTT. The chain recombines TRBV5-6 with TRBJ1-3, with a possible D match to TRBD1 (5 bases). Trimming shortened V by 4 bases and J by 4 bases, and 15 bases separated the two germline ends. Germline lookup yields CDR1 SGHDT and CDR2 YYEEEE. The CDR3 runs 15 residues.

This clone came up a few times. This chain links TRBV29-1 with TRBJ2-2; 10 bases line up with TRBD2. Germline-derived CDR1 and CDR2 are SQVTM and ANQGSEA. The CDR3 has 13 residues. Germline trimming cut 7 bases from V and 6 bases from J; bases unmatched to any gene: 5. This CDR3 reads CSAGTSVAGELFF. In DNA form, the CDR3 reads TGCAGCGCTGGGACTAGCGTCGCCGGGGAGCTGTTTTTT.

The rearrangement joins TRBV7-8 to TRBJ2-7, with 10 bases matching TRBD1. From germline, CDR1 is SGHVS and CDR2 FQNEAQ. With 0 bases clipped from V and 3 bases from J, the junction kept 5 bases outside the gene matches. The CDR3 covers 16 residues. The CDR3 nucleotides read TGTGCCAGCAGCTTAGCGGGACAGGGGTTTCTCTACGAGCAGTACTTC. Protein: CASSLAGQGFLYEQYF.

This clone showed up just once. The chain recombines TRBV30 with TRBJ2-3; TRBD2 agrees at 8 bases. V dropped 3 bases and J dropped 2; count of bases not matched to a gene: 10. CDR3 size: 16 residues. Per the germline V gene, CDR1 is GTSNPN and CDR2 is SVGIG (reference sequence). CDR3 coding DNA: TGTGCCTGGAGAGTTTTTGTAGCGGGGAACACAGATACGCAGTATTTT. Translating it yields CAWRVFVAGNTDTQYF.

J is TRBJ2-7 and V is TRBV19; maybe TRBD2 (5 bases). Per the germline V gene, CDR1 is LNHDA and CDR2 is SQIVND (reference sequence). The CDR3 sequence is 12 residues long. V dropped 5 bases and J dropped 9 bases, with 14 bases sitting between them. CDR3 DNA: TGTGCCAGTAGTCCGGGGTTTCTCCGGCAGTACTTC. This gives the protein CASSPGFLRQYF.

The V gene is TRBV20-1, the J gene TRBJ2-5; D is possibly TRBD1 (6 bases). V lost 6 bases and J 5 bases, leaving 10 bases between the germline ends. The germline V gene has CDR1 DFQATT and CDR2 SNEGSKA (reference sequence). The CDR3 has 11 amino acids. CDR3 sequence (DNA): TGCAGTGCCACCCAGGGGGAGACCCAGTACTTC. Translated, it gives CSATQGETQYF.

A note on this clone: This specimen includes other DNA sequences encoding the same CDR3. The CDR3: CSATGTGGHEQYF. CDR3 nucleotides: TGCAGCGCCACCGGGACAGGGGGCCACGAGCAGTACTTC. The genes are TRBV29-1 and TRBJ2-7, with 12 bases fitting TRBD1. Germline V gene data show CDR1 as SQVTM and CDR2 as ANQGSEA. Unmatched junction bases numbered 6, after V lost 7 bases and J lost 5 bases. This CDR3 comprises 13 residues.

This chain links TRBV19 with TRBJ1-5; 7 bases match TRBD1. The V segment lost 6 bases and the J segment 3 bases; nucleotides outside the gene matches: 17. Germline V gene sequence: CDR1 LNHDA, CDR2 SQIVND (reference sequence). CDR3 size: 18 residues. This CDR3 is CASSKTNTGTAHNQPQHF. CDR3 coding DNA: TGTGCCAGTAGCAAAACCAATACCGGGACAGCGCACAATCAGCCCCAGCATTTT.

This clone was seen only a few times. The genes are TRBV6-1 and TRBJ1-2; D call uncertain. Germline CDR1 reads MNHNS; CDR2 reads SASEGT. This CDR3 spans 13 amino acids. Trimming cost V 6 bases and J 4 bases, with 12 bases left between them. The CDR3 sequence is CASRMGASYGYTF. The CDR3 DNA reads TGTGCCAGCAGAATGGGAGCGAGCTATGGCTACACCTTC.

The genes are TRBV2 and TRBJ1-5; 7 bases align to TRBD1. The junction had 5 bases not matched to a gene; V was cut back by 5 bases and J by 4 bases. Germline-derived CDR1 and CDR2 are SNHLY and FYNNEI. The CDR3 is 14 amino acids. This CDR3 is CASSTGTDNQPQHF. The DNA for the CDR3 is TGTGCCAGCAGTACGGGGACAGATAATCAGCCCCAGCATTTT.

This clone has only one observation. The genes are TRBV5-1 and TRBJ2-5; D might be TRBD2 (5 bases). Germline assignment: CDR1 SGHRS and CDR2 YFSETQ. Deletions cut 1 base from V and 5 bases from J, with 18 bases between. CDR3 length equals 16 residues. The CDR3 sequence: CASSLPIDGESETQYF. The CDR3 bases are TGCGCCAGCAGCTTGCCCATCGACGGGGAATCGGAGACCCAGTACTTC.

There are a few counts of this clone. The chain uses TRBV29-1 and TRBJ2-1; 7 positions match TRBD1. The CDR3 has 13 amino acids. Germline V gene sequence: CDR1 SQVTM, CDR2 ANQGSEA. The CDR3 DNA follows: TGCAGGGTCGGGGACAGCTCCTACAATGAGCAGTTCTTC. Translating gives CRVGDSSYNEQFF.

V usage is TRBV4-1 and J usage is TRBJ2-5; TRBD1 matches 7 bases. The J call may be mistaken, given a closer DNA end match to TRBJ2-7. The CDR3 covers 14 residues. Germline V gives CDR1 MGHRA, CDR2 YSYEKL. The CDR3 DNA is TGCGCCAGCAGCCCCTGGGACAGAGGCTACGAGCAGTACTTC. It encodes CASSPWDRGYEQYF.

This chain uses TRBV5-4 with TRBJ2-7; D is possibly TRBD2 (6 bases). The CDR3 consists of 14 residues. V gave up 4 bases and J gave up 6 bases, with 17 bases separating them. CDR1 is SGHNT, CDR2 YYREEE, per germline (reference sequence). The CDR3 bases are TGTGCCAGCAGCCCAAGTCCGCGGGGAGCCGAGCAGTACTTC. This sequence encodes CASSPSPRGAEQYF.

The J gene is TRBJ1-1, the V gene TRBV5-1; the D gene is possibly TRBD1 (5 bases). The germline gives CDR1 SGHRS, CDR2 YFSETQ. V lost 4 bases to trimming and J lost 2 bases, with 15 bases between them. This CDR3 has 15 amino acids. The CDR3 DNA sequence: TGCGCCAGCAGCGTAGGGGTAGGGGTCAACACTGAAGCTTTCTTT. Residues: CASSVGVGVNTEAFF.